This T cell receptor (beta chain) was recorded in a study of blood T cell repertoires in COVID-19. Germline values: CDR1 SEHNR, CDR2 FQNEAQ (reference sequence). CDR3 length: 14 residues. Trimming took 1 base from V and 10 from J; bases not matched to a gene: 5. Sequencing used immunoSEQ multiplex PCR; TCRdb keeps in-frame clones, though not all of them. Among fewer than 300,000 clones listed, 88% were seen once. Sequenced: peripheral blood. This chain links TRBV7-9 with TRBJ2-1, with TRBD2 matching over 9 bases. This sequence was found in a woman aged 40 to 50 who had recovered from COVID-19. CDR3 nucleotides: TGTGCCAGCAGCTTAGGGGCGGGAGGGTTGGAGCAGTTCTTC. It is translated as CASSLGAGGLEQFF.